This TCR beta chain was sequenced for a study of blood T cells in healthy people across ages. For the second PCR, which ran for roughly 6 to 12 cycles, a sample-barcoded 5' primer and a J-beta primer mix were used. MiXCR was run by TCRdb on the 5' RACE reads, yielding one entry per CDR3 protein. The table records some 1.6 million distinct CDR3 sequences, around 35% of them present only once. The germline CDR1 and CDR2 sequences are SGHVS and FNYEAQ. The CDR3 runs 17 residues. V was shortened by 1 base and J by 0 bases, with 13 bases between the two germline ends. The TCR was taken from a woman younger than 45 in good health. The sequencing sample was made of blood. The J gene is TRBJ1-5, the V gene TRBV7-6; D call uncertain. The CDR3 region is CASSLGLSPSSNQPQHF. The CDR3 DNA is TGTGCCAGCAGCTTAGGGCTTAGCCCCTCTAGCAATCAGCCCCAGCATTTT.